Below, one T cell receptor beta chain is given with its context. This sample is drawn from a study of blood T cell repertoires in COVID-19. Recovery among Cohort 3 donors was established by two negative PCRs, clearance, or symptom resolution. The data were produced by immunoSEQ multiplex PCR, yet TCRdb's version contains in-frame clones alone and is incomplete. This table holds a few hundred thousand clones, approximately 87% found once. The germline V and J ends were trimmed by 6 bases and 3 bases, with 18 bases remaining between them. Germline CDR1 MDHEN, CDR2 SYDVKM. The CDR3 runs 15 residues. This receptor was identified in a woman aged 40 to 49 who had recovered from COVID-19. V and J are TRBV28 and TRBJ2-7, with D tentatively TRBD2 (6 bases). The material sequenced was PBMCs or T cells enriched from blood (not recorded which). The chain's CDR3 is CASRRVGGVGYEQYF. The CDR3 DNA reads TGTGCCAGCAGAAGGGTTGGAGGGGTAGGCTACGAGCAGTACTTC.